This TCR beta chain was identified during a study of metastatic and nonmetastatic thyroid tumors (dated by TCRdb to about 2020). As for the study more broadly: Repertoires were compared across peripheral blood and tumor or nodule tissue samples from malignant and benign thyroid patients.

No patient had received any treatment before thyroid surgery. Patient clinical samples collected from about 2011 to 2018 were retrospectively analysed using T-cell receptor beta sequencing. The investigation overall reported the following: TCR beta diversity was reported as significantly higher in malignant tumors than in benign nodules, in both blood and tumor samples.

The protocol used for the library was PCR. Reads for this sample came from an Illumina HiSeq 4000. High-throughput sequencing was used to profile the TCR beta-chain CDR3 region of each patient. In the original analysis: The researchers built a classifier to tell apart papillary thyroid cancer patients with distant metastasis, based on CDR3 differences among clinicopathological groups. Repertoire diversity was assessed with the Shannon index, and tumor-blood repertoire similarity with the Morisita-Horn index. The public reads were reprocessed in TCRdb via fastp at Q25 and MiXCR, keeping in-frame beta chains. TCRdb's processing, not the authors', yielded these V and J calls. Present in this sample are approximately 5,000 clones, around 37% of which were seen just once. Roughly 15% of the sample comes from the top ten. The CDR1 and CDR2 encoded by the germline V gene (reference sequence) are MNHNY and SVGAGI. Cut back by 3 bases and 9 bases, the V and J ends lie 20 bases apart. Inclusive of the bounding cysteine and phenylalanine, the CDR3 is 16 residues long. Left in the record is the CDR3 DNA by itself, 48 bases read in frame from the first base.

This clone was counted only a few times. The antigen it recognizes is unknown. No much larger clonotype is one base removed from it; base qualities were not supplied. The sequenced sample consisted of tumor tissue. The rearrangement combines TRBV6-6 with TRBJ2-2; TRBD2 is a weak D gene call, 6 bases matching. The receptor comes from a male donor with papillary thyroid cancer or a benign thyroid nodule (not recorded which). Some clones in this sample may be carry-over from other donors' samples. The DNA is as follows: TGTGCCAGCAGTTATTACAGCGCAGGAGGGTTCCGGGAGCTGTTTTTT. Translated, this gives CASSYYSAGGFRELFF.